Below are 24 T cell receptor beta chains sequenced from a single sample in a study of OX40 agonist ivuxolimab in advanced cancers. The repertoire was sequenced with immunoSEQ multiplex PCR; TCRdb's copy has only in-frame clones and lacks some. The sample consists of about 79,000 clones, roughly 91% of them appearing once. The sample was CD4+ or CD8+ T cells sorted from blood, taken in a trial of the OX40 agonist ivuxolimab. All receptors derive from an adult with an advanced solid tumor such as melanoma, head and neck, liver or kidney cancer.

The CDR3, as DNA: TGTGCCAGCAGCCAAGATAGGACAGGCACAGATACGCAGTATTTT. Translating it yields CASSQDRTGTDTQYF. The chain couples TRBV7-2 to TRBJ2-3; D may be TRBD1 (6 bases). The V gene's germline CDR1 is SGHTA and CDR2 FQGNSA. This CDR3 has 15 residues. With 5 bases removed from V and 1 base from J, the gap between germline ends came to 13 bases.

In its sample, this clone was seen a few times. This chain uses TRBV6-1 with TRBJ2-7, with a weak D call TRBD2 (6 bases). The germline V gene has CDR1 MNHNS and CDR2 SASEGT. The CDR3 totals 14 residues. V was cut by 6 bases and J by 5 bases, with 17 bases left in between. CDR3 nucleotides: TGTGCCAGCAGGGACCCGGGGGTCCGCCACGAGCAGTACTTC. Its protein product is CASRDPGVRHEQYF.

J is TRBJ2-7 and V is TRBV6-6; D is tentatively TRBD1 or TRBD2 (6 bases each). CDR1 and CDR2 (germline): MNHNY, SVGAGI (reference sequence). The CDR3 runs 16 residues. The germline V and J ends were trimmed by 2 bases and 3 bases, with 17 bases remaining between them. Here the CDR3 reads CASSYGGGVRIYEQYV. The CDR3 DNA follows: TGTGCCAGCAGTTACGGGGGCGGGGTCCGGATCTACGAGCAGTACGTC.

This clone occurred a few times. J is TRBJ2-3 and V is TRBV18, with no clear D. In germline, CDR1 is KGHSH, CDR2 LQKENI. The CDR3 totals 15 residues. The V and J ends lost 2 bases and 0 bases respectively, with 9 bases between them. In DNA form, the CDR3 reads TGTGCCAGCTCACCAGACGGAACTAGCACAGATACGCAGTATTTT. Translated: CASSPDGTSTDTQYF.

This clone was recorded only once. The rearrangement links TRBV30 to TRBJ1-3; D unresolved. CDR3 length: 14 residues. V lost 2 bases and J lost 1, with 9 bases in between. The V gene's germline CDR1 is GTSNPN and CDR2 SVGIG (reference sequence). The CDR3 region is CAWSRSESGNTIYF. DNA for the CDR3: TGTGCCTGGAGTAGGTCAGAGTCTGGAAACACCATATATTTT.

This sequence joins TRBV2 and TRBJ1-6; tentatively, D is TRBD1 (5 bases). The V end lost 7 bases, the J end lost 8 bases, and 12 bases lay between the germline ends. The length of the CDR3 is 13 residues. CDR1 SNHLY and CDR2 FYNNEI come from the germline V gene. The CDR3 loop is CASIQGRDSPLHF. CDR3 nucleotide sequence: TGTGCCAGCATCCAGGGAAGGGATTCACCCCTCCACTTT.

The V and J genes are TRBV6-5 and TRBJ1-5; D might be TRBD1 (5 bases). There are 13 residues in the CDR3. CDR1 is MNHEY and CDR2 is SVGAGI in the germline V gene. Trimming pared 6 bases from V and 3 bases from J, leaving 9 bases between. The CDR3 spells CASSGHINQPQHF. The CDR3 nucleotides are TGTGCCAGCAGCGGACATATCAATCAGCCCCAGCATTTT.

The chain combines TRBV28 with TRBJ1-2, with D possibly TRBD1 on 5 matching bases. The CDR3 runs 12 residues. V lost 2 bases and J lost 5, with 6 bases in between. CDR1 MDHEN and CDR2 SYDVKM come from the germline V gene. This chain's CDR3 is CASSLEGYGYTF. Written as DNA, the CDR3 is TGTGCCAGCAGTTTAGAGGGGTATGGCTACACCTTC.

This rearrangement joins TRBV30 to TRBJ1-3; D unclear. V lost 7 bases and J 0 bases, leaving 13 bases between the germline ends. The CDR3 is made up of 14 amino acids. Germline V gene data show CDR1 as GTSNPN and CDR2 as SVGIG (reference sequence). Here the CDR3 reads CASWNWFSGNTIYF. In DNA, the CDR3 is TGTGCCTCGTGGAACTGGTTCTCTGGAAACACCATATATTTT.

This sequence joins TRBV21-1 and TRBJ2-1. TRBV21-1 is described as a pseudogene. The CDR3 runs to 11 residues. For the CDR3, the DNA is TGTGCCAGCAGCAAAGAAAGGGTAGGGCTCTTC. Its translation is CASSKERVGLF.

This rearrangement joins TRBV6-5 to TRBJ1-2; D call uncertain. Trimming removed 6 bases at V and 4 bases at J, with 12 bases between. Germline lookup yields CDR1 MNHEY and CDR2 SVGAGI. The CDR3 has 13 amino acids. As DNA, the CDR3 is TGTGCCAGCAGAGAAGGAAAATCCTATGGCTACACCTTC. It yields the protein CASREGKSYGYTF.

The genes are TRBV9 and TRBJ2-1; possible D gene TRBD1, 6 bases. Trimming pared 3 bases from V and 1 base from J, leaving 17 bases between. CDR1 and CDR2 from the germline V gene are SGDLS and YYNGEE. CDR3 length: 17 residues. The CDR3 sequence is CASSAETGTSSYNEQFF. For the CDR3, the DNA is TGTGCCAGCAGCGCAGAAACCGGGACATCGTCCTACAATGAGCAGTTCTTC.

Here the CDR3 reads CASSRNSYEQYF. CDR3 coding DNA: TGTGCCAGCAGCCGGAACTCCTACGAGCAGTACTTC. The chain is built from TRBV7-8 and TRBJ2-7, with unresolved D. V was cut by 5 bases and J by 0 bases, with 5 bases left in between. This CDR3 comprises 12 residues. The germline V gene has CDR1 SGHVS and CDR2 FQNEAQ.

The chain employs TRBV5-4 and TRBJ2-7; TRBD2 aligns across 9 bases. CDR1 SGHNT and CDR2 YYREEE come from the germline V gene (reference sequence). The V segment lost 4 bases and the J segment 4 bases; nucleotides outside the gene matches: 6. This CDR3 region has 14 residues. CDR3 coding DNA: TGTGCCAGCAGCCGCCAGCGGGGGGAATACGAGCAGTACTTC. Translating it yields CASSRQRGEYEQYF.

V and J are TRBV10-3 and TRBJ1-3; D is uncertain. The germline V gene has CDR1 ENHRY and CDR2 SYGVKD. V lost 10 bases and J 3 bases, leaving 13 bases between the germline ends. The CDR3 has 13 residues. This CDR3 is CATTSSGGNTIYF. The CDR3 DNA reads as TGTGCCACCACGTCCTCCGGTGGAAACACCATATATTTT.

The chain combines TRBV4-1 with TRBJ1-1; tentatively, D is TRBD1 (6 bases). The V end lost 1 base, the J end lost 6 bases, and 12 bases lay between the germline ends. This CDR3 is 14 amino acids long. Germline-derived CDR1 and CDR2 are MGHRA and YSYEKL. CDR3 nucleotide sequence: TGCGCCAGCAGCCAAGCGACAGGTAGGTCTGAAGCTTTCTTT. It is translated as CASSQATGRSEAFF.

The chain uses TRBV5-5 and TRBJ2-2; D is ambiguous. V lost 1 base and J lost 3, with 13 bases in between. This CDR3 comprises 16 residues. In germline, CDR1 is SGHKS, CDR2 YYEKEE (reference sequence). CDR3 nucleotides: TGTGCCAGCAGCTTGTTTCTAGGATATGACACCGGGGAGCTGTTTTTT. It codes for CASSLFLGYDTGELFF.

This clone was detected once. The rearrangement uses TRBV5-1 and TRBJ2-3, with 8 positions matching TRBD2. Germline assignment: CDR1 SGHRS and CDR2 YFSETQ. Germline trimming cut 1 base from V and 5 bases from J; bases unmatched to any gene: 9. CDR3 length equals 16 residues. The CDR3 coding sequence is TGCGCCAGCAGCTTGCTTCCCAGCGGGGGTCTAGATACGCAGTATTTT. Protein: CASSLLPSGGLDTQYF.

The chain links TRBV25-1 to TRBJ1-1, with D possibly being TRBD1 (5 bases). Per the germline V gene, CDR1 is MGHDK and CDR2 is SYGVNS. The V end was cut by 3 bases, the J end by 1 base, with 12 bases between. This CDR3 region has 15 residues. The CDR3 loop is CASSDGADPNTEAFF. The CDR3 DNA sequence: TGTGCCAGCAGTGACGGGGCCGATCCGAACACTGAAGCTTTCTTT.

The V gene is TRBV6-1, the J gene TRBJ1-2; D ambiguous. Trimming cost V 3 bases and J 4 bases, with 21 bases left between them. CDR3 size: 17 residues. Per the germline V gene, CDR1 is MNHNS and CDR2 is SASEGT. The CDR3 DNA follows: TGTGCCAGCAGTGACCTCGGACGCCGCTTCTTGACCTATGGCTACACCTTC. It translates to CASSDLGRRFLTYGYTF.

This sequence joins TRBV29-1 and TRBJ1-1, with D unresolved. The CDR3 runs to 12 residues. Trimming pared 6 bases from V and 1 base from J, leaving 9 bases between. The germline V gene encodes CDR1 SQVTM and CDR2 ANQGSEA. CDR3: CSVDEGNTEAFF. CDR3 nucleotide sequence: TGCAGCGTGGACGAAGGGAACACTGAAGCTTTCTTT.

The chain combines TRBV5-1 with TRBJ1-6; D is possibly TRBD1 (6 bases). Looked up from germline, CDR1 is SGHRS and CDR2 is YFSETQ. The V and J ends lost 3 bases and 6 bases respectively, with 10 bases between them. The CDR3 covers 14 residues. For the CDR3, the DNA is TGCGCCAGCAGCTCCGGACAGCCTAATTCACCCCTCCACTTT. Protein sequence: CASSSGQPNSPLHF.

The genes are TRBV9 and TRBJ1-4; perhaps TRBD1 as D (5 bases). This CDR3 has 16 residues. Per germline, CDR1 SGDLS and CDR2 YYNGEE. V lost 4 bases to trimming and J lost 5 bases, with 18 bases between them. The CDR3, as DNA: TGTGCCAGCAGCCCGCCTCCTCGGGGGGAAAATGAAAAACTGTTTTTT. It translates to CASSPPPRGENEKLFF.

CDR3 in amino acids: CASSQEMRGGSGYTF. The CDR3, as DNA: TGCGCCAGCAGCCAAGAAATGAGAGGGGGCAGTGGCTACACCTTC. The chain recombines TRBV4-1 with TRBJ1-2; the match to TRBD1 covers 7 bases. Germline V gene data show CDR1 as MGHRA and CDR2 as YSYEKL. The CDR3 covers 15 residues. J gave up 7 bases and V 0 bases, and 8 bases lay outside the gene matches.